This TCR beta chain was sequenced in a study of cytomegalovirus exposure and HLA in healthy donors. Profiling relied on immunoSEQ multiplex PCR, and the TCRdb table lists in-frame clones only, not all of them. The sample contains a few hundred thousand clones, about 88% of which appear only once. CDR1 SGHRS and CDR2 YFSETQ come from the germline V gene. Trimming removed 2 bases from V and 6 bases from J; junction bases left unmatched: 12. CDR3 length equals 16 residues. This clone was recorded only once. V and J are TRBV5-1 and TRBJ2-5, with 8 nucleotides matching TRBD1. Sequenced material: PBMCs. The receptor's source is a man between 18 and 29 years old in good health and CMV-seropositive. The CDR3 is CASSLEYRGTLKTQYF. The DNA of the CDR3 is TGCGCCAGCAGCTTAGAATACAGGGGGACGTTGAAGACCCAGTACTTC.